This passage covers 20 T cell receptor beta chains from one sample sequenced in a study of blood T cell repertoires in COVID-19. Sequencing was performed with immunoSEQ multiplex PCR; in TCRdb, only in-frame clones are kept and a portion is missing. Here the sample spans roughly 150,000 clones, 70% to 85% being singletons. Sequencing used peripheral blood. Receptors were obtained from a man in his 60s who had recovered from COVID-19.

The chain employs TRBV19 and TRBJ2-1, with 9 positions matching TRBD1. The CDR3 totals 14 residues. Per germline, CDR1 LNHDA and CDR2 SQIVND (reference sequence). Losses at the gene ends were 6 bases for V and 7 bases for J; bases not matched to a gene: 7. Here the CDR3 reads CASRVTGGMNEQFF. CDR3 bases: TGTGCCAGTAGAGTCACAGGGGGCATGAATGAGCAGTTCTTC.

This clone was found a few times. The rearrangement uses TRBV7-9 and TRBJ1-1; TRBD1 matches 8 bases. The CDR3 contains 14 residues. Trimming cost V 4 bases and J 1 base; bases outside gene matches: 2. Germline V gene data show CDR1 as SEHNR and CDR2 as FQNEAQ (reference sequence). For the CDR3, the DNA is TGTGCCAGCAGCTGGGGACAGGAGAACACTGAAGCTTTCTTT. Translating it yields CASSWGQENTEAFF.

The chain couples TRBV18 to TRBJ1-5, with D hard to call. Trimming pared 3 bases from V and 0 bases from J, leaving 6 bases between. Per germline, CDR1 KGHSH and CDR2 LQKENI. CDR3 length: 14 residues. The CDR3 nucleotides read TGTGCCAGCTCACCCGGTGATAGCAATCAGCCCCAGCATTTT. Amino acid sequence: CASSPGDSNQPQHF.

This chain uses TRBV27 with TRBJ2-3; the match to TRBD1 covers 10 bases. V shed 3 bases and J 5 bases; nucleotides not matched to a gene: 8. The CDR3 runs 16 residues. Germline V gives CDR1 MNHEY, CDR2 SMNVEV (reference sequence). Here the CDR3 reads CASSLSLGQGKDTQYF. The DNA for the CDR3 is TGTGCCAGCAGTTTGTCCTTGGGACAGGGGAAAGATACGCAGTATTTT.

The rearrangement links TRBV7-3 to TRBJ1-1; D is unclear. This CDR3 comprises 15 residues. The V and J ends lost 6 bases and 1 base respectively, with 15 bases between them. In germline, CDR1 is SGHTA, CDR2 FQGTGA. CDR3 sequence: CASRPRRAKNTEAFF. In DNA, the CDR3 is TGTGCCAGCAGACCAAGGCGGGCGAAGAACACTGAAGCTTTCTTT.

The CDR3 spells CSAFRATEAFF. The CDR3 nucleotides are TGCAGTGCTTTCAGGGCCACTGAAGCTTTCTTT. The chain combines TRBV20-1 with TRBJ1-1; tentative D call: TRBD1 (5 bases). The V and J ends lost 5 bases and 4 bases respectively, with 8 bases between them. Germline CDR1 is DFQATT and CDR2 is SNEGSKA (reference sequence). The CDR3 has 11 residues.

The CDR3 reads CASSVGQPSYEQYF. As DNA, the CDR3 is TGTGCCAGCAGTGTGGGACAGCCATCCTACGAGCAGTACTTC. The chain couples TRBV2 to TRBJ2-7; 7 positions agree with TRBD1. Germline CDR1 and CDR2: SNHLY and FYNNEI. Trimming at V came to 4 bases and at J to 1 base, leaving 4 bases not matched to a gene. This CDR3 spans 14 amino acids.

The V and J genes are TRBV19 and TRBJ1-2; 9 bases map to TRBD1. There are 14 residues in the CDR3. Germline values: CDR1 LNHDA, CDR2 SQIVND (reference sequence). The J segment lost 5 bases and the V segment lost 7 bases, leaving 8 bases of the junction unmatched. The CDR3 region is CASTPRDRAYGYTF. In DNA, the CDR3 is TGTGCCAGTACCCCCCGGGACAGGGCTTATGGCTACACCTTC.

The chain has TRBV2 and TRBJ2-3, with D possibly TRBD2 on 7 matching bases. The CDR3 has 18 residues. The germline V gene encodes CDR1 SNHLY and CDR2 FYNNEI. Trimming removed 6 bases at V and 3 bases at J, with 25 bases between. CDR3 sequence (DNA): TGTGCCAGCAGCCTTCGAAGAGGGGGGGCCAGGTTGACAGATACGCAGTATTTT. Amino acids: CASSLRRGGARLTDTQYF.

This clone was found a few times. The V gene is TRBV7-9, the J gene TRBJ2-5; TRBD2 is a possible D gene (6 bases). The V gene lost 6 bases and the J gene lost 7 bases, with 15 bases spanning the gap. The length of the CDR3 is 13 residues. The V gene's germline CDR1 is SEHNR and CDR2 FQNEAQ (reference sequence). Here the CDR3 reads CASRFRDSVTQYF. The CDR3 nucleotides read TGTGCCAGCAGATTCCGGGACTCCGTGACCCAGTACTTC.

The genes are TRBV6-2 or TRBV6-3 and TRBJ1-5; TRBD1 matches at 10 bases. Germline V lookup: CDR1 MNHEY, CDR2 SVGEGT. Trimming at V came to 4 bases and at J to 2 bases, leaving 5 bases not matched to a gene. This CDR3 region has 16 residues. DNA of the CDR3: TGTGCCAGCAGTTCCTGGACAGGGGGTGGCAATCAGCCCCAGCATTTT. Protein sequence: CASSSWTGGGNQPQHF.

This rearrangement joins TRBV9 to TRBJ2-1; unclear D gene. The CDR3 contains 15 residues. Trimming left V 1 base short and J 0 bases short, with 8 bases between. Germline V gene lookup returns CDR1 SGDLS and CDR2 YYNGEE. This CDR3 reads CASSVSLSSYNEQFF. In DNA, the CDR3 is TGTGCCAGCAGCGTAAGCCTAAGCTCCTACAATGAGCAGTTCTTC.

V is TRBV4-3 and J is TRBJ1-1; maybe TRBD1 (5 bases). Germline CDR1 and CDR2: LGHNA and YSLEER. CDR3 length: 15 amino acids. V lost 4 bases, J lost 5 bases, and 17 bases lay in between. CDR3 in amino acids: CASSLSGGGKTEAFF. CDR3 bases: TGCGCCAGCAGCCTGAGCGGGGGGGGAAAGACTGAAGCTTTCTTT.

The rearrangement links TRBV21-1 to TRBJ1-1; whether TRBD1, the table's D call, matches the DNA was not checked. TRBV21-1 is a pseudogene. This CDR3 is built from 14 residues. CDR3 in amino acids: CASKGVEKGTEAFF. In DNA, the CDR3 is TGTGCCAGCAAAGGGGTTGAGAAGGGCACTGAAGCTTTCTTT.

The chain combines TRBV28 with TRBJ1-2; no clear D. The V and J ends lost 3 bases and 8 bases respectively, with 10 bases between them. The length of the CDR3 is 12 residues. Germline loops: CDR1 MDHEN, CDR2 SYDVKM. CDR3 nucleotides: TGTGCCAGCAGTTTTCTCGGTAGAGGCTACACCTTC. This codes for CASSFLGRGYTF.

This sequence joins TRBV6-1 and TRBJ1-6, with TRBD1 identical over 12 bases. The CDR3 has 17 amino acids. Germline CDR1 is MNHNS and CDR2 is SASEGT. The junction had 6 bases not matched to a gene; V was cut back by 0 bases and J by 9 bases. Here the CDR3 DNA reads TGTGCCAGCAGTGAAGCGGGGGGACAGGGGGCAGGTTCACCCCTCCACTTT. This sequence encodes CASSEAGGQGAGSPLHF.

The rearrangement uses TRBV21-1 and TRBJ1-4. TRBV21-1 constitutes a pseudogene. This CDR3 has 14 residues. The DNA for the CDR3 is TGTGCCAGCAGCAAAGGGGCGGGTTCCGAAAAACTGTTTTTT. Its translation: CASSKGAGSEKLFF.

The chain links TRBV28 to TRBJ2-7, with 7 bases identical to TRBD1. The V segment lost 5 bases and the J segment 3 bases; nucleotides outside the gene matches: 13. Germline assignment: CDR1 MDHEN and CDR2 SYDVKM. The CDR3 contains 16 residues. This CDR3 reads CASSLKTGTAYYEQYF. Here the CDR3 DNA reads TGTGCCAGCAGTCTAAAAACCGGGACAGCATACTACGAGCAGTACTTC.

The rearrangement links TRBV28 to TRBJ1-2, with D unresolved. The CDR3 runs to 12 residues. In germline, CDR1 is MDHEN, CDR2 SYDVKM. V was shortened by 4 bases and J by 3 bases, with 6 bases between the two germline ends. The DNA for the CDR3 is TGTGCCAGCAGTTCCACGGACTATGGCTACACCTTC. Protein product: CASSSTDYGYTF.

The rearrangement joins TRBV21-1 to TRBJ1-1. TRBV21-1 is assigned pseudogene status. CDR3 length: 15 amino acids. This CDR3 reads CASSKEEEMNTEAFF. CDR3 DNA: TGTGCCAGCAGCAAAGAGGAGGAAATGAACACTGAAGCTTTCTTT.